This TCR beta chain emerged from a study of T cells in localized non-small cell lung cancer. Data came from immunoSEQ multiplex PCR; TCRdb stores just in-frame clones and leaves some out. The table has under 70,000 clones, roughly 88% seen once. A remark on this clone: At one end the junction does not follow the germline gene, possibly because of a read error.

Germline-derived CDR1 and CDR2 are SGHTA and FQGNSA. This CDR3 is 16 amino acids long. Source: peripheral blood, taken before any cancer treatment. This receptor was identified in a woman aged 35 to 70 with stage I lung adenocarcinoma. The V call is TRBV7-2, the J call TRBJ2-1, with D perhaps matching TRBD2 (6 bases). CDR3 amino acids: CASSQVGGGPYNEQFF. The CDR3 DNA is TGCGCCAGCAGCCAAGTCGGGGGAGGCCCCTACAATGAGCAGTTCTTC.